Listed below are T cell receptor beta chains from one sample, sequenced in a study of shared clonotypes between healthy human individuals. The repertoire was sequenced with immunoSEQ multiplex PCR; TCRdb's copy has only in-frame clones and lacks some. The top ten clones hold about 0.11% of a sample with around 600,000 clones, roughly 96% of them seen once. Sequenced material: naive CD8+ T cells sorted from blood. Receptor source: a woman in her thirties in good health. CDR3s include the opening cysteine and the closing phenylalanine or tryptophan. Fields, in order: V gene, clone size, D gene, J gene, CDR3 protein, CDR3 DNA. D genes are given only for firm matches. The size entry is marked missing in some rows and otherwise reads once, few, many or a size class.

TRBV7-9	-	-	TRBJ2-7	CASSPPSWRALAYEQYF	TGTGCCAGCAGTCCCCCCTCATGGAGGGCATTAGCCTACGAGCAGTACTTC
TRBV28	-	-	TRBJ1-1	CASSWQGIAEAFF	TGTGCCAGCAGTTGGCAGGGGATCGCTGAAGCTTTCTTT
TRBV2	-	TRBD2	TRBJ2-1	CASSEVYGRAVEQFF	TGTGCCAGCAGTGAAGTCTACGGGAGGGCCGTGGAGCAGTTCTTC
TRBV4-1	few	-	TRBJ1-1	CASSQEEGGYTEAFF	TGCGCCAGCAGCCAAGAGGAGGGGGGGTACACTGAAGCTTTCTTT
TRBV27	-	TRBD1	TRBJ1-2	CASSFATGEIYGYTF	TGTGCCAGCAGTTTCGCGACAGGGGAGATCTATGGCTACACCTTC
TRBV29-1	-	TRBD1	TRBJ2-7	CSVTGTGGHEQYF	TGCAGCGTTACCGGGACAGGGGGGCACGAGCAGTACTTC
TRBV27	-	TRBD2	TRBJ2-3	CASSLPTSGSGFTDTQYF	TGTGCCAGCAGTTTACCGACTAGCGGGAGTGGTTTCACAGATACGCAGTATTTT
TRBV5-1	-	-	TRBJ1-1	CASRAKPGVGTEAFF	TGCGCCAGCAGAGCCAAACCGGGGGTTGGCACTGAAGCTTTCTTT
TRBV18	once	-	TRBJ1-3	CASSPAGSGNTIYF	TGTGCCAGCTCACCAGCAGGGTCTGGAAACACCATATATTTT
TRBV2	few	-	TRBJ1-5	CASIRGLGQPQHF	TGTGCCAGCATTCGGGGATTGGGTCAGCCCCAGCATTTT
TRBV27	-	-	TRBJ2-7	CASSSTGGEQYF	TGTGCCAGCAGTTCGACAGGCGGCGAGCAGTACTTC
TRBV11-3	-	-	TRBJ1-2	CASSFFGGNGYTF	TGTGCCAGCAGCTTTTTCGGGGGAAATGGCTACACCTTC
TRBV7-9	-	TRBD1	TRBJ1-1	CASSSLTGGTEAFF	TGTGCCAGCAGCTCCTTGACAGGGGGCACTGAAGCTTTCTTT
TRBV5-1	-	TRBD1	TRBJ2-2	CASSSPTGGAYTGELFF	TGCGCCAGCAGCTCACCAACAGGGGGCGCATACACCGGGGAGCTGTTTTTT
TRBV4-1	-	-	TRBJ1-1	CASSQEGQEAFF	TGCGCCAGCAGCCAAGAAGGACAGGAAGCTTTCTTT
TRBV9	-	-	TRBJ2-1	CASSVEDGLPEQFF	TGTGCCAGCAGCGTAGAAGATGGGCTTCCTGAGCAGTTCTTC
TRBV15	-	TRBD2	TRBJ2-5	CATIRSGIGQETQYF	TGTGCCACTATACGTAGCGGGATCGGGCAAGAGACCCAGTACTTC
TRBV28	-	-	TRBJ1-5	CASRSDRMAQPQHF	TGTGCCAGCAGGTCTGACAGGATGGCTCAGCCCCAGCATTTT
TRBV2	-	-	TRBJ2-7	CASSELLVDSYEQYF	TGTGCCAGCAGTGAACTCTTGGTAGACTCCTACGAGCAGTACTTC
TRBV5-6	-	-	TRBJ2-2	CASSLARSRDPGELFF	TGTGCCAGCAGCTTGGCGCGGAGCCGGGACCCCGGGGAGCTGTTTTTT
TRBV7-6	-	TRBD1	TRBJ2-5	CASSPSQGAGETQYF	TGTGCCAGCAGCCCTTCCCAGGGGGCAGGGGAGACCCAGTACTTC
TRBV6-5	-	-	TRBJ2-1	CASSGAFGHEQFF	TGTGCCAGCAGCGGGGCCTTTGGGCATGAGCAGTTCTTC
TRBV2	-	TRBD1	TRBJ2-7	CASSEAPGQPSYEQYF	TGTGCCAGCAGTGAAGCCCCGGGACAGCCTTCCTACGAGCAGTACTTC
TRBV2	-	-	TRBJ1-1	CASTLVGDTEAFF	TGTGCCAGCACTCTGGTGGGGGACACTGAAGCTTTCTTT
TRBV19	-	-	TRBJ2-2	CASSRGSGGELFF	TGTGCCAGTTCCCGGGGTTCTGGTGGGGAGCTGTTTTTT
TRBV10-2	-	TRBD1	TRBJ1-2	CASRGQTYGYTF	TGCGCCAGCAGGGGACAGACCTATGGCTACACCTTC
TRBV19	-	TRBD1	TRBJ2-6	CASTPRAGTGFSGANVLTF	TGTGCCAGTACCCCTAGGGCGGGGACAGGGTTCTCTGGGGCCAACGTCCTGACTTTC
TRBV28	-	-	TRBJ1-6	CASRHGALTLHF	TGTGCCAGCAGACATGGGGCCCTAACCCTCCACTTT
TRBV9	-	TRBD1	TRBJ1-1	CASSPRQGMTTEAFF	TGTGCCAGCAGCCCCCGACAGGGAATGACCACTGAAGCTTTCTTT
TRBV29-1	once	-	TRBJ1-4	CSAGGRKASNEKLFF	TGCAGCGCCGGGGGGCGGAAAGCGTCCAATGAAAAACTGTTTTTT
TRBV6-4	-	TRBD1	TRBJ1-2	CAPRGDRGGGYTF	TGTGCCCCCAGGGGTGACAGGGGTGGAGGCTACACCTTC
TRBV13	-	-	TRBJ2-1	CASSHSRDEQFF	TGTGCCAGCAGCCACTCCCGGGATGAGCAGTTCTTC
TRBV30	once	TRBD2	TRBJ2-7	CAWSVRGLGLAGVFDEQYF	TGTGCCTGGAGTGTACGGGGTCTCGGACTAGCGGGAGTTTTCGACGAGCAGTACTTC
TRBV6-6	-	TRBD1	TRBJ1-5	CASSYRDRVGQPQHF	TGTGCCAGCAGTTACCGGGACAGGGTTGGACAGCCCCAGCATTTT
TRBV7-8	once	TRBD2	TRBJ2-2	CASSSGTSVTGELFF	TGTGCCAGCAGCTCCGGGACTAGCGTAACCGGGGAGCTGTTTTTT
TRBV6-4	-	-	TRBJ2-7	CASSDADVSSYEQYF	TGTGCCAGCAGTGACGCAGATGTTAGCTCCTACGAGCAGTACTTC
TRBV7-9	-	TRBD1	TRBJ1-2	CASSSGQGIPNYGYTF	TGTGCCAGCAGCTCCGGACAGGGCATACCTAACTATGGCTACACCTTC
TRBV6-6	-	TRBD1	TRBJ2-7	CASSTDRVSYEQYF	TGTGCCAGCAGCACTGACAGGGTTTCCTACGAGCAGTACTTC
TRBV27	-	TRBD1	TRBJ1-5	CASRVGQGNQPQHF	TGTGCCAGCAGAGTTGGACAGGGCAATCAGCCCCAGCATTTT
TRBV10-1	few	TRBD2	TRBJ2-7	CASSPSAGGPYEQYF	TGCGCCAGCAGTCCTAGCGCGGGAGGGCCCTACGAGCAGTACTTC
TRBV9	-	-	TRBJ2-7	CASSVDLASYEQYF	TGTGCCAGCAGCGTAGATTTAGCCTCCTACGAGCAGTACTTC
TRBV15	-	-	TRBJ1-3	CATSRDGGGGNTIYF	TGTGCCACCAGCAGAGATGGCGGCGGAGGAAACACCATATATTTT
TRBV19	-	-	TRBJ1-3	CASSIQGKAGNTIYF	TGTGCCAGTAGTATACAGGGGAAGGCTGGAAACACCATATATTTT
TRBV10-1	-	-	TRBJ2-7	CASSESPASSYEQYF	TGCGCCAGCAGTGAGTCTCCGGCGAGCTCCTACGAGCAGTACTTC
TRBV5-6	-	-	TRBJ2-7	CASSLGEAGSYEQYF	TGTGCCAGCAGCTTAGGCGAGGCGGGATCCTACGAGCAGTACTTC
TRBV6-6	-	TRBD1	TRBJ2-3	CASGRQGAITDTQYF	TGTGCCAGCGGCAGACAGGGGGCGATCACAGATACGCAGTATTTT
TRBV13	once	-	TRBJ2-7	CASSTGSYEQYF	TGTGCCAGCAGCACCGGTAGCTACGAGCAGTACTTC
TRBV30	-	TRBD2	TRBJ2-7	CAWSDSSGVYYEQYF	TGTGCCTGGAGTGATTCTAGCGGGGTTTACTACGAGCAGTACTTC
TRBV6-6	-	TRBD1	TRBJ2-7	CASSLQGAAYEQYF	TGTGCCAGCAGTCTCCAGGGGGCGGCCTACGAGCAGTACTTC
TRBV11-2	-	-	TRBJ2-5	CASSSTLEGTQYF	TGTGCCAGCAGCTCGACACTCGAAGGGACCCAGTACTTC
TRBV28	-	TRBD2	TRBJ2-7	CASSPVVGGSHEQYF	TGTGCCAGCAGTCCCGTCGTGGGGGGGTCCCACGAGCAGTACTTC
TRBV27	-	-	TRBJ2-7	CASSSEGPYDEQYF	TGTGCCAGCAGCTCCGAAGGCCCCTATGACGAGCAGTACTTC
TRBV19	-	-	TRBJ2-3	CASKWQGIGTDTQYF	TGTGCCAGCAAATGGCAGGGGATAGGTACAGATACGCAGTATTTT
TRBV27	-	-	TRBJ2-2	CASSLGTGELFF	TGTGCCAGCAGTTTAGGGACCGGGGAGCTGTTTTTT
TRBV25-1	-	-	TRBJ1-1	CASSLEGNTEAFF	TGTGCCAGCAGTCTTGAGGGGAACACTGAAGCTTTCTTT
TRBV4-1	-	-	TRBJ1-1	CASSPRRLGNTEAFF	TGCGCCAGCAGCCCCCGAAGACTGGGGAACACTGAAGCTTTCTTT